One and the same sample provided the 20 T cell receptor beta chains below, sequenced in a study of T cells in Graves' hyperthyroidism and ophthalmopathy. There were TCR beta CDR3 regions amplified from RNA transcripts. HTBI primers drove first-round RT-PCR of the TCR CDR3. TCRdb reprocessed the multiplex PCR reads with MiXCR, giving one entry per CDR3 protein. Of roughly 700,000 distinct CDR3 sequences detected, roughly a third appear once; the ten largest clones hold roughly 30%. The sequenced material came from blood. These receptors were collected from a woman aged 40 to 50 with Graves' hyperthyroidism.

To note about this clonotype: Its ends do not fully match the called genes, so a read error is possible. J is TRBJ2-7 and V is TRBV7-9; D uncertain. This CDR3 is built from 14 residues. Germline V gene lookup returns CDR1 SEHNR and CDR2 FQNEAQ (reference sequence). The CDR3 loop reads CASSQSRNSYEQYF. Written as DNA, the CDR3 is TGCGCCAGCAGCCAGTCGCGGAACTCCTACGAGCAGTACTTC.

This clonotype was seen repeatedly, ten times or more. V is TRBV20-1 and J is TRBJ2-7; D ambiguous. CDR1 is DFQATT, CDR2 SNEGSKA, per germline (reference sequence). V dropped 4 bases and J dropped 11 bases, with 9 bases sitting between them. This CDR3 has 9 amino acids. The CDR3, as DNA: TGCAGTGCTACGAAAGAGGAGTACTTC. Its translation is CSATKEEYF.

This clonotype has only a few counts. The J gene is TRBJ1-4, the V gene TRBV6-5; D possibly corresponds to TRBD1 (6 bases). The ends were cut back, 6 bases at V and 4 bases at J, with 18 bases in the middle. CDR1 is MNHEY, CDR2 SVGAGI, per germline. The CDR3 runs to 16 residues. As DNA, the CDR3 is TGTGCCAGCAGAGATACCGGCGGGGGCCATAATGAAAAACTGTTTTTT. Amino acid sequence: CASRDTGGGHNEKLFF.

The chain carries TRBV14 and TRBJ2-7, with 8 bases aligning to TRBD2. Germline-derived CDR1 and CDR2 are SGHDN and FVKESK. Unmatched junction bases numbered 12, after V lost 2 bases and J lost 6 bases. The CDR3 runs to 16 residues. DNA of the CDR3: TGTGCCAGCAGCCAAAACCATGGCGGGGGGTCCCCCGAGCAGTACTTC. This translates into CASSQNHGGGSPEQYF. Full variable domain (outside the CDR3, taken from reference TRBV14 and TRBJ2-7): EAGVTQFPSHSVIEKGQTVTLRCDPISGHDNLYWYRRVMGKEIKFLLHFVKESKQDESGMPNNRFLAERTGGTYSTLKVQPAELEDSGVYFCASSQNHGGGSPEQYFGPGTRLTVT.

This clonotype was seen a handful of times. The chain is built from TRBV2 and TRBJ1-6; the match to TRBD1 covers 9 bases. Germline V gene lookup returns CDR1 SNHLY and CDR2 FYNNEI. This CDR3 has 16 residues. Trimming cost V 6 bases and J 4 bases; bases outside gene matches: 7. CDR3 bases: TGTGCCAGCAGGCCCGGGACAGGGTGGTATAATTCACCCCTCCACTTT. Amino acid sequence: CASRPGTGWYNSPLHF. Complete variable domain (other parts from reference TRBV2 and TRBJ1-6): EPEVTQTPSHQVTQMGQEVILRCVPISNHLYFYWYRQILGQKVEFLVSFYNNEISEKSEIFDDQFSVERPDGSNFTLKIRSTKLEDSAMYFCASRPGTGWYNSPLHFGNGTRLTVT.

CDR3 in amino acids: CASRPPEGSGNQPQHF. The DNA of the CDR3 is TGTGCCAGCAGACCTCCTGAGGGTAGTGGAAATCAGCCCCAGCATTTT. The genes are TRBV2 and TRBJ1-5, with no clear D. The V gene lost 6 bases and the J gene lost 4 bases, with 19 bases spanning the gap. This CDR3 has 16 residues. Germline CDR1 reads SNHLY; CDR2 reads FYNNEI.

This clonotype was observed once. This chain joins TRBV7-2 and TRBJ1-3; no firm D call. The length of the CDR3 is 15 residues. The germline V gene has CDR1 SGHTA and CDR2 FQGNSA. V was cut by 8 bases and J by 0 bases, with 14 bases left in between. This CDR3 is CASGLARLSGNTIYF. The CDR3 DNA reads TGTGCCAGCGGTTTAGCGCGCCTCTCTGGAAACACCATATATTTT.

This clonotype was found a few times. The CDR3 loop reads CSAERRDGRGLMTYEQYF. The CDR3 DNA reads TGCAGTGCAGAACGCCGGGACGGCAGGGGGTTAATGACCTACGAGCAGTACTTC. The gene calls are TRBV20-1 and TRBJ2-7, with 7 nucleotides matching TRBD1. The V and J ends lost 6 bases and 2 bases, in that order; junction bases with no gene match: 22. The germline V gene encodes CDR1 DFQATT and CDR2 SNEGSKA (reference sequence). The CDR3 is 18 residues long.

This clonotype was observed at least ten times. The chain couples TRBV7-8 to TRBJ1-5; 7 bases are a match to TRBD1. The CDR3 contains 16 residues. CDR1 and CDR2 from the germline V gene are SGHVS and FQNEAQ. Trimming removed 1 base from V and 2 bases from J; junction bases left unmatched: 5. CDR3 in DNA: TGTGCCAGCAGCTTAGTTTCCAGGGGGGGCAATCAGCCCCAGCATTTT. Translating gives CASSLVSRGGNQPQHF.

The V call is TRBV28, the J call TRBJ1-2; D call uncertain. CDR1 is MDHEN and CDR2 is SYDVKM in the germline V gene. Trimming left V 6 bases short and J 10 bases short, with 15 bases between. The CDR3 is 12 residues long. The CDR3 here is CASSQRPEDYTF. The CDR3 DNA follows: TGTGCCAGCAGCCAGAGACCCGAGGACTACACCTTC.

This clonotype was counted at least ten times. The V and J genes are TRBV12-3 or TRBV12-4 and TRBJ1-4; maybe TRBD1 (5 bases). Deletions cut 7 bases from V and 8 bases from J, with 20 bases between. The CDR3 contains 15 residues. CDR3 nucleotide sequence: TGTGCCAGCATGGGATTTTTGACAGATCCAGAAAAACTGTTTTTT. Translated: CASMGFLTDPEKLFF.

This clonotype occurred a few times. The chain uses TRBV7-2 and TRBJ2-7; 7 nucleotides agree with TRBD1. This CDR3 comprises 14 residues. From germline, CDR1 is SGHTA and CDR2 FQGNSA. V lost 1 base and J lost 3; bases outside the gene matches: 3. In DNA form, the CDR3 reads TGTGCCAGCAGCTTAGTCAGGGGGTTCTACGAGCAGTACTTC. Its translation is CASSLVRGFYEQYF.

Ten or more counts support this clonotype. This chain links TRBV7-8 with TRBJ1-2; no clear D gene. The CDR3 sequence is 14 residues long. V was pared by 2 bases and J by 2 bases, with 9 bases between. Germline CDR1 SGHVS, CDR2 FQNEAQ. The CDR3 is CASSLSTDNYGYTF. The CDR3 DNA sequence: TGTGCCAGCAGCTTAAGTACAGACAACTATGGCTACACCTTC.

This clonotype was picked up many times. The chain uses TRBV7-2 and TRBJ1-6; no clear D gene. Germline V lookup: CDR1 SGHTA, CDR2 FQGNSA. CDR3 size: 14 residues. V was cut by 4 bases and J by 0 bases, with 4 bases left in between. The CDR3: CASSYRSYNSPLHF. DNA of the CDR3: TGTGCCAGCAGCTACCGCTCCTATAATTCACCCCTCCACTTT.

The chain carries TRBV7-2 and TRBJ1-6; possible D gene TRBD1, 6 bases. In germline, CDR1 is SGHTA, CDR2 FQGNSA. This CDR3 region has 16 residues. The germline V and J ends were trimmed by 3 bases and 8 bases, with 17 bases remaining between them. CDR3 sequence reads: CASSLAGERVDSPLHF. For the CDR3, the DNA is TGTGCCAGCAGCTTGGCAGGGGAGAGGGTAGATTCACCCCTCCACTTT. Together with reference TRBV7-2 and TRBJ1-6, the CDR3 gives the full variable domain: GAGVSQSPSNKVTEKGKDVELRCDPISGHTALYWYRQSLGQGLEFLIYFQGNSAPDKSGLPSDRFSAERTGGSVSTLTIQRTQQEDSAVYLCASSLAGERVDSPLHFGNGTRLTVT.

The chain has TRBV15 and TRBJ1-2; TRBD1 aligns across 7 bases. CDR3 size: 16 residues. Germline values: CDR1 LNHNV, CDR2 YYDKDF (reference sequence). Trimming cost V 3 bases and J 3 bases; bases outside gene matches: 10. Written as DNA, the CDR3 is TGTGCCACCAGCAGTTGGGGGGACAGTGAGTACTATGGCTACACCTTC. This codes for CATSSWGDSEYYGYTF.

The chain joins TRBV6-5 to TRBJ1-1; D is perhaps TRBD1 (6 bases). Germline values: CDR1 MNHEY, CDR2 SVGAGI. The CDR3 is made up of 19 amino acids. With 1 base removed from V and 1 base from J, the gap between germline ends came to 22 bases. CDR3 region: CASSYYRDGNRATNTEAFF. As DNA, the CDR3 is TGTGCCAGCAGTTACTATCGGGACGGGAACAGGGCGACGAACACTGAAGCTTTCTTT.

There are a few counts of this clonotype. The chain has TRBV7-6 and TRBJ2-7; D is unresolved. CDR3 length equals 14 residues. Germline values: CDR1 SGHVS, CDR2 FNYEAQ. Trimming cost V 6 bases and J 1 base, with 13 bases left between them. The CDR3 here is CASSRAFGSYEQYF. The DNA of the CDR3 is TGTGCCAGCAGTCGTGCCTTCGGGTCCTACGAGCAGTACTTC.

This clonotype was detected many times. J is TRBJ2-2 and V is TRBV2; TRBD1 aligns across 8 bases. The CDR3 is made up of 17 amino acids. Germline lookup yields CDR1 SNHLY and CDR2 FYNNEI. J lost 1 base, V lost 4 bases, and 8 bases had no gene match. The CDR3 here is CASSGSRGRLNTGELFF. In DNA, the CDR3 is TGTGCCAGCAGTGGGTCCAGGGGGCGATTGAACACCGGGGAGCTGTTTTTT.

This clonotype was observed many times. The chain employs TRBV20-1 and TRBJ2-5; D not resolved. CDR1 is DFQATT, CDR2 SNEGSKA, per germline (reference sequence). Between the trimmed V and J ends, which lost 0 bases and 6 bases, there was a span of 8 bases. The CDR3 is 12 amino acids. The CDR3 loop reads CSARDPAKTQYF. CDR3 nucleotide sequence: TGCAGTGCTAGAGATCCAGCAAAGACCCAGTACTTC.